This entry is about one T cell receptor beta chain. Its antigen is not known. V lost 1 base to trimming and J lost 7 bases, with 8 bases between them. This CDR3 spans 13 amino acids. CDR1 is SGHVS, CDR2 FQNEAQ, per germline. One entry per CDR3 protein results from TCRdb running MiXCR on the 5' RACE reads. The repertoire includes 200,000 to 250,000 distinct CDR3 sequences, roughly 10% of them detected once, and roughly a fifth sits in the top ten. The data originate from a study of T-cell memory formation after mild COVID-19. General study results and limits: Balance between CD4 and CD8 was seen in clones contracting day 15 to 85, and a CD4+ lean was seen in later expanders.

The source is a man between 18 and 35 years old who had mild COVID-19 (a few samples of this study predate the infection). Cell type and time point are not known. The genes are TRBV7-8 and TRBJ1-5; D is uncertain. Sequencing was carried out using PBMCs or a T cell subset sorted from them (not recorded which). The DNA of the CDR3 is TGTGCCAGCAGCTTAGGTTATGAGCAGCCCCAGCATTTT. Protein product: CASSLGYEQPQHF.